This section outlines one T cell receptor (beta chain) sequence together with its context. Its target is unknown. Library preparation (for TCRbeta) was performed with unique molecular identifiers. MiXCR, run by TCRdb on the PCR reads, gives a single entry per CDR3 protein. The sample yields 480,000 or so distinct CDR3 sequences, about 10% seen once. V was clipped by 4 bases and J by 3 bases; unmatched bases: 12. The CDR3 contains 15 residues. Looked up from germline, CDR1 is SQVTM and CDR2 is ANQGSEA. This sample was taken from a study of T-cell reconstitution after alpha-beta-depleted transplantation in children. Whole-study results and caveats: Several hundred expanded graft clones reportedly supplied alpha-beta T cells about two months after transplant.

The source is a child aged 2-15 years with inherited bone marrow failure, due to receive a stem cell transplant. The chain recombines TRBV29-1 with TRBJ2-7, with 7 bases aligning to TRBD1. The sequencing here drew on PBMCs, taken before TCRalphabeta/CD19-depleted stem cell transplant. In DNA form, the CDR3 reads TGCAGCGTTGGGACAGTCACAGGGGTGGACTACGAGCAGTACTTC. Protein product: CSVGTVTGVDYEQYF.